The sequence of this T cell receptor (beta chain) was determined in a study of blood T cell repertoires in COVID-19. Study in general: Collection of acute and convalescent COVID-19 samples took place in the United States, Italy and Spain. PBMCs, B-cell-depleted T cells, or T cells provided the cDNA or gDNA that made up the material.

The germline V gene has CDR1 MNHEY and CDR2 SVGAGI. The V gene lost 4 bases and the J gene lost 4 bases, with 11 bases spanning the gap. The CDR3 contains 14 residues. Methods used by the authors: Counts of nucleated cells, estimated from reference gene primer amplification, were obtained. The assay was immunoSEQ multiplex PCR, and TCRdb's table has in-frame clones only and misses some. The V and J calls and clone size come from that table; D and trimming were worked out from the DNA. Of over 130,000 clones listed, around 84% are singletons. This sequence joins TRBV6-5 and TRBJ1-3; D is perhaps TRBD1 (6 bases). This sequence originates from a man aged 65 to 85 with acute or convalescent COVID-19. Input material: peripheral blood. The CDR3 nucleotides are TGTGCCAGCAGTTTTGGGGGCTTAGGAAACACCATATATTTT. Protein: CASSFGGLGNTIYF.